These T cell receptor beta chains were read from a single sample in a study of molecular identifiers for immune sequencing clone quantification. TCRdb redid the calling of the PCR reads with MiXCR, one entry per CDR3 protein. The sample carries under 800,000 distinct CDR3 sequences, 25% recorded once. Sequenced input: naive CD8+ T cells from blood, with Jurkat cell RNA spiked in. The receptors were gathered from a human donor in good health. Some libraries in this study had Jurkat cell RNA spiked in. CDR3s include the opening cysteine and the closing phenylalanine or tryptophan. Fields, in order: CDR3 protein, clone size, V gene. A row's size may be missing; if present it is once, few, many or a size class.

CDR3: CASSHGPSPTGELFF; size: -; V: TRBV11-2
CDR3: CASSQGQEQFF; size: few; V: TRBV11-3
CDR3: CASSPPSRVHEQYF; size: -; V: TRBV7-9
CDR3: CASSLATGLAGGTTDTQYF; size: -; V: TRBV7-9
CDR3: CASSCSIPVGETEAFF; size: -; V: TRBV6-2/TRBV6-3
CDR3: CASSGQYSNQPQHF; size: many; V: TRBV28
CDR3: CASSANRAFCEQYF; size: many; V: TRBV7-4
CDR3: CSAQDPEYGADTQYF; size: many; V: TRBV20-1
CDR3: CASSLVLSNQPQHF; size: -; V: TRBV12-3/TRBV12-4
CDR3: CASSHVSQQGEQYF; size: many; V: TRBV4-1
CDR3: CASSFRLAGDQETQYF; size: few; V: TRBV5-3
CDR3: CASSQDWTGTETQYF; size: -; V: TRBV4-1
CDR3: CASRMGGTEAFF; size: few; V: TRBV13
CDR3: CASSQGLAGYNEQFF; size: many; V: TRBV4-3
CDR3: CASSSDQGPQHF; size: -; V: TRBV11-2
CDR3: CSARVKGMNTEAFF; size: many; V: TRBV20-1
CDR3: CASSWQDTQYF; size: few; V: TRBV5-6
CDR3: CASSAHPGHFRETQYF; size: -; V: TRBV19
CDR3: CASSSGLAVLADTQYF; size: many; V: TRBV7-8
CDR3: CASSFRRTGILYEQYF; size: -; V: TRBV6-2/TRBV6-3
CDR3: CASSLDPPGTGFSYEQYF; size: few; V: TRBV7-9
CDR3: CASGVGTTHYEQYF; size: few; V: TRBV7-2
CDR3: CASSLDRDSSEQYF; size: many; V: TRBV5-6
CDR3: CASSPGGSGYNEQFF; size: few; V: TRBV5-1
CDR3: CASRSDRGVETQYF; size: few; V: TRBV6-2/TRBV6-3
CDR3: CASSLERGGDTGELFF; size: many; V: TRBV5-1
CDR3: CASSQSPIGGSNEELFF; size: -; V: TRBV4-3
CDR3: CASSEWKPGVGGRDTDTQYF; size: few; V: TRBV2
CDR3: CASSQMDRASTDTQYF; size: -; V: TRBV3-1
CDR3: CASSQVGGFQETQYF; size: -; V: TRBV4-1
CDR3: CASSYSNGGAARDQPQHF; size: many; V: TRBV6-8
CDR3: CSVGAGYSYEQYF; size: many; V: TRBV29-1
CDR3: CSASGDRHFGNEQFF; size: few; V: TRBV20-1
CDR3: CASSLALGQGGDIQYF; size: few; V: TRBV7-6
CDR3: CASSLMTVTGELFF; size: few; V: TRBV7-9
CDR3: CATSDLAGVEQYF; size: -; V: TRBV24-1
CDR3: CASSLGPNSPLHF; size: many; V: TRBV4-1
CDR3: CASSLEFLSGGIVGSYNEQFF; size: few; V: TRBV5-1
CDR3: CSARPSGSYEQYF; size: many; V: TRBV20-1
CDR3: CASSTREVPVGQPQHF; size: -; V: TRBV18
CDR3: CASSQERGFYGYTF; size: many; V: TRBV14
CDR3: CASIGLERSNTGELFF; size: -; V: TRBV2
CDR3: CASSEAEWAQRNQPQHF; size: few; V: TRBV2
CDR3: CASSSSQNYGYTF; size: few; V: TRBV27
CDR3: CASSSLTSGSGEQYF; size: -; V: TRBV6-2/TRBV6-3
CDR3: CVSSPPTGGFTEAFF; size: -; V: TRBV13
CDR3: CASSEWSWSAKNIQYF; size: many; V: TRBV6-1
CDR3: CASSLYLFQGGTDTQYF; size: many; V: TRBV12-3/TRBV12-4
CDR3: CASSYLGLAGDDEQFF; size: few; V: TRBV6-2/TRBV6-3
CDR3: CASSQDWTGGDEQYF; size: many; V: TRBV4-1
CDR3: CASSDIPRDRRNEQYF; size: -; V: TRBV2
CDR3: CASSEAPLDTIYF; size: few; V: TRBV2
CDR3: CASSYPSSGTGSNEQFF; size: -; V: TRBV6-6
CDR3: CSGEITEAFF; size: many; V: TRBV29-1